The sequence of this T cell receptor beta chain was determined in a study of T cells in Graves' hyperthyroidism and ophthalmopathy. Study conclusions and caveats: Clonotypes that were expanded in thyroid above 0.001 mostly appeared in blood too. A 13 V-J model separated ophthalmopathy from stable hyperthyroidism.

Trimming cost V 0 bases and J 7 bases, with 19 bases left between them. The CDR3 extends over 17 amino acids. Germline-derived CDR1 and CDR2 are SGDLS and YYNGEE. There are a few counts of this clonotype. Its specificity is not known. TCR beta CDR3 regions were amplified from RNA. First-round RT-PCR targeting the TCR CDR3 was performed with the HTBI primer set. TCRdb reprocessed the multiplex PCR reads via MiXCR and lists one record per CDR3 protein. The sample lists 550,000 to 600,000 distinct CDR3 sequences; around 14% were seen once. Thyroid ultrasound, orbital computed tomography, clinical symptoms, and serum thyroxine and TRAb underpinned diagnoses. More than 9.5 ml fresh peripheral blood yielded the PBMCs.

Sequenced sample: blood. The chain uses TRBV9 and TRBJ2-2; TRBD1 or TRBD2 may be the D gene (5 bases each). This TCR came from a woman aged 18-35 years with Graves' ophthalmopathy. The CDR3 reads CASSVDPLRGANGELFF. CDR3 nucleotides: TGTGCCAGCAGCGTAGATCCTCTGAGGGGCGCGAACGGGGAGCTGTTTTTT. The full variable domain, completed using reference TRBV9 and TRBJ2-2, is DSGVTQTPKHLITATGQRVTLRCSPRSGDLSVYWYQQSLDQGLQFLIQYYNGEERAKGNILERFSAQQFPDLHSELNLSSLELGDSALYFCASSVDPLRGANGELFFGEGSRLTVL.